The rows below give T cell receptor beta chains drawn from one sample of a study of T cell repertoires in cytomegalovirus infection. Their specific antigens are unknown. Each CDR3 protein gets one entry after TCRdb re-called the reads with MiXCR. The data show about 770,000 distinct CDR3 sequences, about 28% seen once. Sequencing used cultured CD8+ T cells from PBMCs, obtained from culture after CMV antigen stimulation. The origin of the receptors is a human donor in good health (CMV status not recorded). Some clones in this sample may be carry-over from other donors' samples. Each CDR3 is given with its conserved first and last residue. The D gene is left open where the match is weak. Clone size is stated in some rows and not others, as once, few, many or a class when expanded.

CDR3 protein: CASSRLTGANTEAFF
CDR3 DNA: TGCGCCAGCAGCCGCCTCACAGGGGCCAACACTGAAGCTTTCTTT
D gene: TRBD1
V gene: TRBV4-1
J gene: TRBJ1-1
clone size: few

CDR3 protein: CASIGQGRGYTF
CDR3 DNA: TGTGCCAGCATCGGACAGGGTCGCGGCTACACCTTC
D gene: TRBD1
V gene: TRBV25-1
J gene: TRBJ1-2
clone size: NA

CDR3 protein: CASSLVGADIDRENTEAFF
CDR3 DNA: TGTGCCAGCAGCTTAGTGGGGGCGGATATCGACAGGGAGAACACTGAAGCTTTCTTT
D gene: TRBD1
V gene: TRBV7-8
J gene: TRBJ1-1
clone size: many

CDR3 protein: CASSLGPLHGELFF
CDR3 DNA: TGTGCCAGCAGTCTCGGACCCCTCCACGGGGAGCTGTTTTTT
D gene: NA
V gene: TRBV27
J gene: TRBJ2-2
clone size: NA

CDR3 protein: CASSHTTDTQYF
CDR3 DNA: TGTGCCAGCAGTCATACCACAGATACGCAGTATTTT
D gene: NA
V gene: TRBV12-3/TRBV12-4
J gene: TRBJ2-3
clone size: NA

CDR3 protein: CASSLPMVGSPNEQFF
CDR3 DNA: TGTGCCAGCAGCCTCCCGATGGTGGGGTCTCCCAATGAGCAGTTCTTC
D gene: NA
V gene: TRBV5-6
J gene: TRBJ2-1
clone size: NA

CDR3 protein: CASSAFGQINYGYTF
CDR3 DNA: TGTGCCAGCAGTGCCTTTGGCCAGATAAACTATGGCTACACCTTC
D gene: NA
V gene: TRBV12-3/TRBV12-4
J gene: TRBJ1-2
clone size: NA

CDR3 protein: CASSLSHVETQYF
CDR3 DNA: TGTGCCAGCAGCTTAAGCCACGTGGAGACCCAGTACTTC
D gene: NA
V gene: TRBV7-9
J gene: TRBJ2-5
clone size: NA

CDR3 protein: CASLGTGVFKAKNIQYF
CDR3 DNA: TGTGCGAGCCTCGGGACAGGGGTGTTCAAGGCCAAAAACATTCAGTACTTC
D gene: TRBD1
V gene: TRBV11-2
J gene: TRBJ2-4
clone size: NA

CDR3 protein: CASSTGGKNIQYF
CDR3 DNA: TGCGCCAGCAGTACAGGGGGGAAAAACATTCAGTACTTC
D gene: TRBD1
V gene: TRBV4-3
J gene: TRBJ2-4
clone size: NA

CDR3 protein: CASSRRAGGSNTEAFF
CDR3 DNA: TGTGCCAGCAGCAGAAGAGCAGGGGGTTCGAACACTGAAGCTTTCTTT
D gene: TRBD1
V gene: TRBV7-9
J gene: TRBJ1-1
clone size: many

CDR3 protein: CASSADREKLFF
CDR3 DNA: TGTGCCAGCAGTGCTGACAGAGAAAAACTGTTTTTT
D gene: NA
V gene: TRBV6-5
J gene: TRBJ1-4
clone size: NA

CDR3 protein: CASSPTDRGPGELFF
CDR3 DNA: TGTGCCAGCAGCCCCACCGACAGGGGGCCCGGGGAGCTGTTTTTT
D gene: TRBD1
V gene: TRBV9
J gene: TRBJ2-2
clone size: few

CDR3 protein: CASSDLRGSKNSPLHF
CDR3 DNA: TGTGCCAGCAGTGACCTCAGGGGATCTAAGAATTCACCCCTCCACTTT
D gene: NA
V gene: TRBV25-1
J gene: TRBJ1-6
clone size: few

CDR3 protein: CASSLWQGSPYSNQPQHF
CDR3 DNA: TGTGCCAGCAGCTTGTGGCAGGGAAGCCCCTATAGCAATCAGCCCCAGCATTTT
D gene: NA
V gene: TRBV5-4
J gene: TRBJ1-5
clone size: few

CDR3 protein: CASSPKDTDTQYF
CDR3 DNA: TGTGCCAGCAGCCCCAAGGACACAGATACGCAGTATTTT
D gene: NA
V gene: TRBV4-2
J gene: TRBJ2-3
clone size: NA

CDR3 protein: CASSGGGAPDGYTF
CDR3 DNA: TGTGCCAGCAGCGGCGGAGGGGCCCCAGATGGCTACACCTTC
D gene: NA
V gene: TRBV3-1
J gene: TRBJ1-2
clone size: few

CDR3 protein: CASSLETSGPLRATDTQYF
CDR3 DNA: TGTGCCAGCAGCTTAGAAACTAGCGGGCCCCTGAGGGCCACAGATACGCAGTATTTT
D gene: TRBD2
V gene: TRBV7-2
J gene: TRBJ2-3
clone size: NA